These 25 T cell receptor beta chains were all obtained from the same sample, sequenced in a study of T-cell memory formation after mild COVID-19. TCRdb redid the calling of the 5' RACE reads with MiXCR, one entry per CDR3 protein. Here the sample spans over 350,000 distinct CDR3 sequences, less than 25% being singletons. The specimen was PBMCs or a T cell subset sorted from them (not recorded which). The source is an adult woman who had mild COVID-19 (a few samples of this study predate the infection). Cell type and time point are not known.

Many counts were recorded for this clonotype. The rearrangement uses TRBV25-1 and TRBJ1-1; 9 bases agree with TRBD1. The CDR3 length is 15 residues. Losses at the gene ends were 8 bases for V and 5 bases for J; bases not matched to a gene: 12. Looked up from germline, CDR1 is MGHDK and CDR2 is SYGVNS. CDR3 amino acids: CASGAPGQGRTEAFF. The CDR3, as DNA: TGTGCCAGCGGGGCCCCCGGACAGGGGAGGACTGAAGCTTTCTTT.

This clonotype was counted a few times. This chain uses TRBV5-1 with TRBJ2-1, with 8 bases that match TRBD2. J was trimmed by 5 bases and V by 1 base; bases with no gene match: 11. The CDR3 extends over 17 amino acids. Germline values: CDR1 SGHRS, CDR2 YFSETQ. The chain's CDR3 is CASSLHGSGSGDNEQFF. CDR3 DNA: TGCGCCAGCAGCTTGCACGGGAGCGGGAGCGGGGACAATGAGCAGTTCTTC.

This clonotype showed up just once. The chain carries TRBV7-9 and TRBJ2-3; no clear D gene. Germline-derived CDR1 and CDR2 are SEHNR and FQNEAQ (reference sequence). Between the trimmed V and J ends, which lost 10 bases and 7 bases, there was a span of 15 bases. The CDR3 contains 12 residues. Written as DNA, the CDR3 is TGTGCCACCACCACAAGCGCCAATACGCAGTATTTT. Translation: CATTTSANTQYF.

This clonotype came up many times. V gene TRBV10-3 combines with J gene TRBJ2-3; D tentatively fits TRBD1 or TRBD2 (6 bases each). The CDR3 extends over 13 amino acids. The germline gives CDR1 ENHRY, CDR2 SYGVKD. The germline V and J ends were trimmed by 10 bases and 4 bases, with 15 bases remaining between them. CDR3 protein: CARSGGPADTQYF. The CDR3 DNA is TGTGCCAGGAGTGGGGGGCCTGCAGATACGCAGTATTTT.

The chain combines TRBV11-1 with TRBJ2-5, with D perhaps matching TRBD1 (5 bases). Per the germline V gene, CDR1 is SGHAT and CDR2 is FQDESV (reference sequence). The V gene lost 2 bases and the J gene lost 4 bases, with 11 bases spanning the gap. This CDR3 spans 14 amino acids. The CDR3 DNA is TGTGCCAGCAGCTTATCGGCAGGGCTAGAGACCCAGTACTTC. It specifies CASSLSAGLETQYF.

This chain connects TRBV12-3 or TRBV12-4 to TRBJ2-7, with 10 positions matching TRBD2. The CDR3 extends over 16 amino acids. The V and J ends lost 6 bases and 9 bases, in that order; junction bases with no gene match: 17. CDR3 in amino acids: CASSPYSASGSTVQYF. CDR3 nucleotides: TGTGCCAGCAGCCCCTATAGCGCTAGCGGGAGTACAGTGCAGTACTTC.

In its sample, this clonotype was seen a few times. The rearrangement links TRBV7-6 to TRBJ1-1, with D perhaps matching TRBD1 (5 bases). The CDR3 is made up of 16 amino acids. Germline V gene lookup returns CDR1 SGHVS and CDR2 FNYEAQ. V gave up 1 base and J gave up 0 bases, with 12 bases separating them. For the CDR3, the DNA is TGTGCCAGCAGCTTAGAAAGGGCGGGGGTGAACACTGAAGCTTTCTTT. Translated: CASSLERAGVNTEAFF.

This rearrangement joins TRBV6-5 to TRBJ2-3; D is ambiguous. Germline V gene sequence: CDR1 MNHEY, CDR2 SVGAGI. There are 14 residues in the CDR3. The V gene lost 2 bases and the J gene lost 5 bases, with 11 bases spanning the gap. CDR3 DNA sequence: TGTGCCAGCAGTTACAGGAGCCGGGTAGATACGCAGTATTTT. Amino acid sequence: CASSYRSRVDTQYF.

The chain links TRBV27 to TRBJ2-5; the match to TRBD2 covers 10 bases. There are 14 residues in the CDR3. The junction had 9 bases not matched to a gene; V was cut back by 8 bases and J by 6 bases. The germline CDR1 and CDR2 sequences are MNHEY and SMNVEV (reference sequence). DNA of the CDR3: TGTGCCAGCCTCCCCCTAGCGGGAGCACAGACCCAGTACTTC. It translates to CASLPLAGAQTQYF.

This clonotype was seen a handful of times. The rearrangement joins TRBV7-9 to TRBJ1-1; D is uncertain. The CDR3 runs 14 residues. Trimming removed 0 bases from V and 5 bases from J, with 10 bases in between. CDR1 and CDR2 from the germline V gene are SEHNR and FQNEAQ (reference sequence). The CDR3 reads CASSLAGSRTEAFF. CDR3 nucleotides: TGTGCCAGCAGCTTAGCGGGGTCCAGGACTGAAGCTTTCTTT.

The V and J genes are TRBV12-3 or TRBV12-4 and TRBJ2-6; D gene ambiguous. V was trimmed by 4 bases and J by 2 bases, leaving 6 bases between them. The CDR3 runs to 14 residues. The CDR3 is CASSSSPGANVLTF. In DNA form, the CDR3 reads TGTGCCAGCAGTTCTTCCCCTGGGGCCAACGTCCTGACTTTC.

This clonotype appeared once. The chain combines TRBV12-5 with TRBJ1-1, with 7 bases lining up with TRBD1. Germline-derived CDR1 and CDR2 are LGHNT and FRNRAP. The CDR3 has 13 residues. V lost 1 base, J lost 6 bases, and 2 bases stayed unmatched. CDR3 coding DNA: TGTGCTAGTGGTTTGGGAGGACAGGCTGAAGCTTTCTTT. Protein product: CASGLGGQAEAFF.

This clonotype was observed a few times. The chain carries TRBV7-6 and TRBJ2-7, with 10 bases identical to TRBD2. V lost 1 base and J lost 1; bases outside the gene matches: 7. CDR1 and CDR2 (germline): SGHVS, FNYEAQ. This CDR3 is built from 17 residues. The CDR3 is CASSLGYGAGGSYEQYF. The CDR3 nucleotides are TGTGCCAGCAGCTTAGGGTATGGAGCGGGGGGGTCCTACGAGCAGTACTTC.

This rearrangement joins TRBV7-6 to TRBJ2-1; perhaps TRBD2 as D (6 bases). CDR3 size: 16 residues. CDR1 and CDR2 (germline): SGHVS, FNYEAQ. Trimming cost V 1 base and J 4 bases, with 14 bases left between them. The CDR3 nucleotides are TGTGCCAGCAGCTTAGAGGCCGGGACTTTTTACAATGAGCAGTTCTTC. Translation gives CASSLEAGTFYNEQFF.

This clonotype occurred a few times. This chain connects TRBV12-3 or TRBV12-4 to TRBJ1-2; a possible D gene is TRBD1 (5 bases). V was trimmed by 1 base and J by 6 bases, leaving 15 bases between them. CDR3 length: 15 residues. Written as DNA, the CDR3 is TGTGCCAGCAGTTTAGTGGGGTCAGGGCCCCATGGCTACACCTTC. Translating it yields CASSLVGSGPHGYTF.

This chain connects TRBV5-1 to TRBJ2-7; D might be TRBD1 (5 bases). The length of the CDR3 is 14 residues. CDR1 SGHRS and CDR2 YFSETQ come from the germline V gene. Trimming removed 0 bases at V and 7 bases at J, with 14 bases between. CDR3 sequence reads: CASSLGTGPGEQYF. CDR3 in DNA: TGCGCCAGCAGCTTGGGAACCGGGCCAGGGGAGCAGTACTTC.

This clonotype has more than one count but fewer than ten. J is TRBJ1-4 and V is TRBV4-2; 8 nucleotides match TRBD1. From germline, CDR1 is LGHNA and CDR2 YNFKEQ. The length of the CDR3 is 16 residues. V trimming: 1 base; J trimming: 8 bases; junction bases outside the gene matches: 9. The CDR3 nucleotides are TGTGCCAGCAGCCAAGTGGGGACAGGAGGGAAGGAAAAACTGTTTTTT. Protein sequence: CASSQVGTGGKEKLFF.

V gene TRBV5-1 combines with J gene TRBJ2-1, with a possible D match to TRBD1 (6 bases). Between the trimmed V and J ends, which lost 0 bases and 3 bases, there was a span of 10 bases. The CDR3 extends over 15 amino acids. Germline loops: CDR1 SGHRS, CDR2 YFSETQ. In nucleotides, the CDR3 is TGCGCCAGCAGCTTGGCTCCAGGGGACTACAATGAGCAGTTCTTC. This codes for CASSLAPGDYNEQFF.

This chain connects TRBV7-2 to TRBJ2-1; 8 nucleotides align to TRBD2. The length of the CDR3 is 15 residues. The junction had 1 base not matched to a gene; V was cut back by 3 bases and J by 0 bases. The germline V gene encodes CDR1 SGHTA and CDR2 FQGNSA. This chain's CDR3 is CASSFAGGSYNEQFF. CDR3 DNA sequence: TGTGCCAGCAGCTTCGCGGGGGGCTCCTACAATGAGCAGTTCTTC. The full variable domain, its missing parts supplied by reference TRBV7-2 and TRBJ2-1, is GAGVSQSPSNKVTEKGKDVELRCDPISGHTALYWYRQSLGQGLEFLIYFQGNSAPDKSGLPSDRFSAERTGGSVSTLTIQRTQQEDSAVYLCASSFAGGSYNEQFFGPGTRLTVL.

The table lists this clonotype with many counts. The chain carries TRBV11-2 and TRBJ2-3; TRBD2 aligns across 14 bases. J was trimmed by 6 bases and V by 4 bases; bases with no gene match: 3. Per germline, CDR1 SGHAT and CDR2 FQNNGV. This CDR3 contains 15 residues. CDR3 DNA sequence: TGTGCCAGCAGCTGGAGGACTAGCGGGGGGGATACGCAGTATTTT. Its protein is CASSWRTSGGDTQYF.

This clonotype was counted a few times. The V call is TRBV29-1, the J call TRBJ2-1, with 11 bases lining up with TRBD2. Germline V gives CDR1 SQVTM, CDR2 ANQGSEA. CDR3 length: 14 residues. J gave up 4 bases and V 6 bases, and 5 bases lay outside the gene matches. The CDR3 DNA reads as TGCAGCGTCACTAGCGGGAGCCGTTACAATGAGCAGTTCTTC. This gives the protein CSVTSGSRYNEQFF.

The J gene is TRBJ2-1, the V gene TRBV10-3; a possible D gene is TRBD2 (6 bases). Deletions cut 3 bases from V and 6 bases from J, with 15 bases between. Germline CDR1 reads ENHRY; CDR2 reads SYGVKD. The CDR3 consists of 15 residues. The CDR3 here is CAISDGGRRTNEQFF. As DNA, the CDR3 is TGTGCCATCAGTGATGGGGGGAGGAGGACCAATGAGCAGTTCTTC.

V gene TRBV7-2 combines with J gene TRBJ2-2, with 8 positions matching TRBD2. V was clipped by 2 bases and J by 1 base; unmatched bases: 12. This CDR3 is built from 19 residues. Germline lookup yields CDR1 SGHTA and CDR2 FQGNSA. CDR3 coding DNA: TGTGCCAGCAGCTTAATTCATCTGACGGGGGGGCGGAACACCGGGGAGCTGTTTTTT. Translating it yields CASSLIHLTGGRNTGELFF.

This clonotype was found a few times. This chain uses TRBV7-9 with TRBJ2-3; 12 bases line up with TRBD2. V was clipped by 3 bases and J by 4 bases; unmatched bases: 5. The CDR3 runs 16 residues. The germline CDR1 and CDR2 sequences are SEHNR and FQNEAQ (reference sequence). CDR3 nucleotide sequence: TGTGCCAGCAGCTTGCGACTAGCGGGAGACGCAGATACGCAGTATTTT. The encoded protein is CASSLRLAGDADTQYF.

This sequence joins TRBV12-3 or TRBV12-4 and TRBJ1-1; 7 bases line up with TRBD1. After removal of 6 bases from V and 2 bases from J, the junction contained 9 bases not matched to a gene. This CDR3 has 15 amino acids. CDR3 sequence reads: CASRRTGRGNTEAFF. In nucleotides, the CDR3 is TGTGCCAGCAGAAGGACAGGTCGGGGTAACACTGAAGCTTTCTTT.